This record covers a single TCR beta chain. Sequenced by immunoSEQ multiplex PCR; TCRdb stores in-frame clones only, minus some. The sample contains 250,000 to 300,000 clones, approximately 91% of which appear only once. The CDR3 is 14 amino acids. The sample is drawn from a study of blood T cell repertoires in COVID-19. Material for sequencing was peripheral blood. The chain couples TRBV21-1 to TRBJ2-2; the table's D call, TRBD2, was not checked against the DNA. TRBV21-1 is listed as a pseudogene. The receptor's source is a woman aged 40 to 50 who had recovered from COVID-19. CDR3 protein: CASSKFRETGELFF. CDR3 coding DNA: TGTGCCAGCAGCAAATTTCGAGAAACCGGGGAGCTGTTTTTT.